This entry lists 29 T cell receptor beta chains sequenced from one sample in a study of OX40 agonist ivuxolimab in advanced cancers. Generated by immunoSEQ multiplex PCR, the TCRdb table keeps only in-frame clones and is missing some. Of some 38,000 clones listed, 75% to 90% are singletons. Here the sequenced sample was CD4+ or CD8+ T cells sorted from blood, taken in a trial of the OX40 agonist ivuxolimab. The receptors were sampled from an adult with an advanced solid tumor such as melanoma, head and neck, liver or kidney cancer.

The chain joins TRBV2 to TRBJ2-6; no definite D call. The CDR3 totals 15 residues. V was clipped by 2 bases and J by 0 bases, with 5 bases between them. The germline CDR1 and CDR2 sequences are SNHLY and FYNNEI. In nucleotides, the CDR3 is TGTGCCAGCAGTGAATCCGCCTCTGGGGCCAACGTCCTGACTTTC. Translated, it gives CASSESASGANVLTF.

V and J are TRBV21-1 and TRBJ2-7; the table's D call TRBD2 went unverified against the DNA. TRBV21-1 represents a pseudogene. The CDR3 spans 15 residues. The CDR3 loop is CASSRKRGAVDEQYF. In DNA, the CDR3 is TGTGCCAGCAGCCGCAAGCGGGGGGCCGTTGACGAGCAGTACTTC.

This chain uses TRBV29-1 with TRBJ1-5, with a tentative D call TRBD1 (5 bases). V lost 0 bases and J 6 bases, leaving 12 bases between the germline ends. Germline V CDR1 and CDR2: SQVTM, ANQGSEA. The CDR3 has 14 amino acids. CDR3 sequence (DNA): TGCAGCGTTGAAGATCCGCAGGGCGGTCAGCCCCAGCATTTT. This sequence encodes CSVEDPQGGQPQHF.

DNA of the CDR3: TGTGCTAGTGGTGCTCCTGGCTACACCTTC. This gives the protein CASGAPGYTF. This sequence joins TRBV12-5 and TRBJ1-2; D is undetermined. This CDR3 has 10 residues. V was trimmed by 5 bases and J by 7 bases, leaving 5 bases between them. Looked up from germline, CDR1 is LGHNT and CDR2 is FRNRAP.

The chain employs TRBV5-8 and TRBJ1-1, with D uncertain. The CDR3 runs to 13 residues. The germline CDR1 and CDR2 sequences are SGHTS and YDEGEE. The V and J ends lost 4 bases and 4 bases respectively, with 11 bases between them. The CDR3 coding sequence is TGTGCCAGCAGCGGGCGGATAGGCACTGAAGCTTTCTTT. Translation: CASSGRIGTEAFF.

The CDR3 bases are TGTGCCAGCAGCTTAAGCGCCGTGGATGGTGAGCAGTTCTTC. This sequence encodes CASSLSAVDGEQFF. The rearrangement joins TRBV7-3 to TRBJ2-1; D ambiguous. CDR3 length: 14 amino acids. Germline CDR1 is SGHTA and CDR2 is FQGTGA. Trimming cost V 1 base and J 9 bases, with 13 bases left between them.

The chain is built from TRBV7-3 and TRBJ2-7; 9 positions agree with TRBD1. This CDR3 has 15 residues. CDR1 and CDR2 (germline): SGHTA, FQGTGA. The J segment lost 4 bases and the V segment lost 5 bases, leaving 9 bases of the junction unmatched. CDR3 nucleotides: TGTGCCAGCAGCCTGAAGACAGGGGGAGAATACGAGCAGTACTTC. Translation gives CASSLKTGGEYEQYF.

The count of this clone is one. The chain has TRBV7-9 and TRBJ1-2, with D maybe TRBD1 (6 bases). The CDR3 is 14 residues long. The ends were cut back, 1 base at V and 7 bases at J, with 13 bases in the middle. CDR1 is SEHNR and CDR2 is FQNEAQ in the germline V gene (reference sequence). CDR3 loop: CASSLVGQPFGYTF. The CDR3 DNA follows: TGTGCCAGCAGCTTAGTGGGACAACCGTTTGGCTACACCTTC.

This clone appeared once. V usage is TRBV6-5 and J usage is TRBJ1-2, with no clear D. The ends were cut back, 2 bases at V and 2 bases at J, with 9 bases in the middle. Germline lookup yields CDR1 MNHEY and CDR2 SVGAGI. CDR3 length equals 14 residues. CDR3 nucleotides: TGTGCCAGCAGTTACGACATATCAAACTATGGCTACACCTTC. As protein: CASSYDISNYGYTF.

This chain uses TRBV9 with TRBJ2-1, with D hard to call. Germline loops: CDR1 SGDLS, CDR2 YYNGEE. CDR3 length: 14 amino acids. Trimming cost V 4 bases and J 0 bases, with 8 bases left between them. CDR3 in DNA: TGTGCCAGCAGCCGGTCTGCCTCCTACAATGAGCAGTTCTTC. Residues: CASSRSASYNEQFF.

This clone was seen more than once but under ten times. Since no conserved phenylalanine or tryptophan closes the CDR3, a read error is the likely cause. The CDR3 reads CASSSRTSPLHL. The CDR3 DNA is TGTGCCAGCAGCTCCCGAACTTCACCCCTCCACCTT. The chain employs TRBV5-8 and TRBJ1-6, with D unresolved. This CDR3 has 12 residues. Germline V gene lookup returns CDR1 SGHTS and CDR2 YDEGEE. The V end was cut by 3 bases, the J end by 9 bases, with 7 bases between.

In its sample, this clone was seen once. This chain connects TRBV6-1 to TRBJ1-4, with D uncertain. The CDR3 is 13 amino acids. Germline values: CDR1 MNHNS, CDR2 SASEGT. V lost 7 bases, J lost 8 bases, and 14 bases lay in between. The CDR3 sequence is CASTGPEGEKLFF. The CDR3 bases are TGTGCCAGCACCGGGCCCGAGGGCGAAAAACTGTTTTTT.

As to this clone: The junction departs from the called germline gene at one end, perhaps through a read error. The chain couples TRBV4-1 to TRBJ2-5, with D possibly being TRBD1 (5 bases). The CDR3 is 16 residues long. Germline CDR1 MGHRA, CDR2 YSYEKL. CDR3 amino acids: CASSQDPAGGAETQYF. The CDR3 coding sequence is TGCGCCAGCAGCCAAGATCCCGCAGGTGGGGCAGAGACCCAATACTTC.

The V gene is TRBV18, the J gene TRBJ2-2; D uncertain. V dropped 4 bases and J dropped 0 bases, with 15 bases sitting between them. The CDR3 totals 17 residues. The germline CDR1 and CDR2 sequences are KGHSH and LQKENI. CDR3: CASSLSLAQANTGELFF. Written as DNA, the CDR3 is TGTGCCAGCTCACTGTCATTGGCGCAGGCGAACACCGGGGAGCTGTTTTTT.

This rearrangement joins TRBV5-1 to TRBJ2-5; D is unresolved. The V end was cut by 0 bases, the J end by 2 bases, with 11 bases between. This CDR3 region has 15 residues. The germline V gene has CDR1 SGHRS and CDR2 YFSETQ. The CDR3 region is CASSLGWRDQETQYF. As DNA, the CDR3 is TGCGCCAGCAGCTTGGGGTGGCGAGATCAAGAGACCCAGTACTTC.

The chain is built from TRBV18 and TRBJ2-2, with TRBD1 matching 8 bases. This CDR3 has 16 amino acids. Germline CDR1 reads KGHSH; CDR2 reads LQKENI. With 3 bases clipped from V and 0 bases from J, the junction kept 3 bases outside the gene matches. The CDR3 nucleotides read TGTGCCAGCTCACCTTTACAGGGGGCGAACACCGGGGAGCTGTTTTTT. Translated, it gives CASSPLQGANTGELFF.

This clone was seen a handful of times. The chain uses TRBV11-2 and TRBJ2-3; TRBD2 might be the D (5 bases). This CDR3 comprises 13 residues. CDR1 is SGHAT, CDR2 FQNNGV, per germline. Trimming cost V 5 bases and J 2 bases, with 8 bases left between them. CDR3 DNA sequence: TGTGCCAGCAGCCTGCTAGCCACAGATACGCAGTATTTT. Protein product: CASSLLATDTQYF.

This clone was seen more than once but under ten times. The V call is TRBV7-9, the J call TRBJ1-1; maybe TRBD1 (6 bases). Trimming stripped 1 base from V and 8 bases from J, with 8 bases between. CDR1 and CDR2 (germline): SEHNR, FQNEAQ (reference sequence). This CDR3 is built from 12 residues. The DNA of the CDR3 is TGTGCCAGCAGCTTAGAAGACAGGGAAGCTTTCTTT. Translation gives CASSLEDREAFF.

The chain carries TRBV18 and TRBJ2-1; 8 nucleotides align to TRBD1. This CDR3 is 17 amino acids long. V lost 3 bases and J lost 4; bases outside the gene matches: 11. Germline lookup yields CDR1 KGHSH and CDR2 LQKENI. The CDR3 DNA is TGTGCCAGCTCACCGCTGAACAGGGGGAATCTATACAATGAGCAGTTCTTC. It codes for CASSPLNRGNLYNEQFF.

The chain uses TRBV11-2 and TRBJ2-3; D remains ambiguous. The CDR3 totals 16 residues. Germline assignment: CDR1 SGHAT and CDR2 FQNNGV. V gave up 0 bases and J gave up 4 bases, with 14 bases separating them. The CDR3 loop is CASSLEVQLGADTQYF. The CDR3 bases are TGTGCCAGCAGCTTAGAGGTTCAACTGGGCGCAGATACGCAGTATTTT.

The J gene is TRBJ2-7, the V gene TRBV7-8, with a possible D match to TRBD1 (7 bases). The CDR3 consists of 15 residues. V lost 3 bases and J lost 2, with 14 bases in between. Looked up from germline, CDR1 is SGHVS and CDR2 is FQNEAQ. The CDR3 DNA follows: TGTGCCAGCAGCTTCGCGGGACAGCTTGCCTACGAGCAGTACTTC. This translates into CASSFAGQLAYEQYF. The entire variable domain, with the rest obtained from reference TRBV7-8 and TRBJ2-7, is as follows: GAGVSQSPRYKVAKRGQDVALRCDPISGHVSLFWYQQALGQGPEFLTYFQNEAQLDKSGLPSDRFFAERPEGSVSTLKIQRTQQEDSAVYLCASSFAGQLAYEQYFGPGTRLTVT.

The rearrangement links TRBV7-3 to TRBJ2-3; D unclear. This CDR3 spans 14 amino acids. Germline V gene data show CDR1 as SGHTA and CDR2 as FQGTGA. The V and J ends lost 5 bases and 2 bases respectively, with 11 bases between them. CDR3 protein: CASSLDKATDTQYF. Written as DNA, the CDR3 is TGTGCCAGCAGCCTCGACAAAGCCACAGATACGCAGTATTTT.

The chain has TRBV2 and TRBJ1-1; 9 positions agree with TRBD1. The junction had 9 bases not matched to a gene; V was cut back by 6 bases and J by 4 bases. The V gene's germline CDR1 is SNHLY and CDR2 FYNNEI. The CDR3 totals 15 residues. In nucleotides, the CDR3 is TGTGCCAGCAGGGAGGACAGGGGATTGGGCACTGAAGCTTTCTTT. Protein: CASREDRGLGTEAFF. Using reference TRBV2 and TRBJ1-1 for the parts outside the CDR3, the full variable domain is EPEVTQTPSHQVTQMGQEVILRCVPISNHLYFYWYRQILGQKVEFLVSFYNNEISEKSEIFDDQFSVERPDGSNFTLKIRSTKLEDSAMYFCASREDRGLGTEAFFGQGTRLTVV.

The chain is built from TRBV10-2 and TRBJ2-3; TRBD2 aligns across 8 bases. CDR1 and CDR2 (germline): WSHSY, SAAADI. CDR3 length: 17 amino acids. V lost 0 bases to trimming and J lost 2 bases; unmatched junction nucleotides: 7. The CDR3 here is CASSESLLADYTDTQYF. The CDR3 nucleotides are TGCGCCAGCAGTGAGTCGTTACTAGCGGACTACACAGATACGCAGTATTTT.

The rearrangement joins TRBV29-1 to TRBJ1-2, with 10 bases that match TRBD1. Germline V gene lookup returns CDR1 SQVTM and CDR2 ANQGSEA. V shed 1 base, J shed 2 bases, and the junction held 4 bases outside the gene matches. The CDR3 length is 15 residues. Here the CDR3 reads CSVEGQGAHNYGYTF. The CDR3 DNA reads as TGCAGCGTTGAAGGACAGGGGGCTCACAACTATGGCTACACCTTC.

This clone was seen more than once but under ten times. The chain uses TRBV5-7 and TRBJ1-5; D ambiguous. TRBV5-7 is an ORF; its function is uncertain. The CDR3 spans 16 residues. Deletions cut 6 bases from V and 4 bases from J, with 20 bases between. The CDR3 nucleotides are TGTGCCAGCACCCCCCGCCGGGCCCTGCCAAATCAGCCCCAGCATTTT. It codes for CASTPRRALPNQPQHF.

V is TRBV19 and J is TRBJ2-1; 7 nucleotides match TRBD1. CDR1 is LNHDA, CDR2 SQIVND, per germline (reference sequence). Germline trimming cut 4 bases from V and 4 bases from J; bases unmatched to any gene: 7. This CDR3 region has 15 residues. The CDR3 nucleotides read TGTGCCAGTAGTACGGGACAGAACCAATACAATGAGCAGTTCTTC. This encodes CASSTGQNQYNEQFF.

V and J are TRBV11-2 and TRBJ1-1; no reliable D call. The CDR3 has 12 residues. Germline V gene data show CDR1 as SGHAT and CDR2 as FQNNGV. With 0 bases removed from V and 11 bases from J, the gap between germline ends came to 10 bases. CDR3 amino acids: CASSLDQLDAFF. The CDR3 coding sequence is TGTGCCAGCAGCTTAGATCAGCTAGACGCTTTCTTT.

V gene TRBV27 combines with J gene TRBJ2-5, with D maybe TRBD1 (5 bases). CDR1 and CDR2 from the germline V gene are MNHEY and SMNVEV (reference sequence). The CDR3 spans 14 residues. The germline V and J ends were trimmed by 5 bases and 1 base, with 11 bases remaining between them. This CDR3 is CASSPLRVQETQYF. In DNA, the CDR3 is TGTGCCAGCAGTCCACTCAGGGTCCAAGAGACCCAGTACTTC.